The entry that follows covers one TCR beta chain sequence. The antigen remains unidentified. It is likely a read error, because the conserved phenylalanine at the end of the CDR3 is missing. The data derive from a study of cytomegalovirus exposure and HLA in healthy donors. Vbeta (60) and Jbeta (13) primers were used in the PCR. Clones were read by immunoSEQ multiplex PCR, and TCRdb kept only the in-frame ones, dropping some. This table has under 200,000 clones, over 75% appearing once. Germline lookup yields CDR1 ENHRY and CDR2 SYGVKD. The CDR3 consists of 13 residues. Trimming removed 10 bases at V and 3 bases at J, with 12 bases between. Study-level points and caveats: Reports indicate that TCR beta sequences accurately predicted the HLA-A and HLA-B alleles of most subjects.

This clonotype was obtained from a human donor in good health. The sequenced sample was PBMCs. The chain uses TRBV10-3 and TRBJ2-2; the D is unclear. This CDR3 is CATQEIYTGELFS. In nucleotides, the CDR3 is TGTGCCACCCAGGAGATTTACACCGGGGAGCTGTTTTCT.